The clone carrying this T cell receptor beta chain turned up a few times. Its antigen remains unknown. The PCR used 60 Vbeta and 13 Jbeta primers. Using immunoSEQ multiplex PCR, the repertoire was profiled, and TCRdb retains in-frame clones only, with some absent. Among approximately 170,000 clones listed, roughly 60% were seen once. V was trimmed by 4 bases and J by 0 bases, leaving 9 bases between them. Germline V gene sequence: CDR1 ENHRY, CDR2 SYGVKD. The CDR3 consists of 15 residues. The sample originates from a study of cytomegalovirus exposure and HLA in healthy donors. Study observations and caveats: In a later analysis, most CMV-associated TCR beta chains appeared HLA-restricted. Immune exposure data for these donors was limited to CMV serostatus.

V usage is TRBV10-3 and J usage is TRBJ2-2; D remains unclear. The receptor was isolated from a man aged 40-55 years in good health and CMV-seronegative. Sequencing was done on a sample of PBMCs. The CDR3 spells CAISGAGSNTGELFF. In DNA, the CDR3 is TGTGCCATCAGTGGGGCAGGCTCGAACACCGGGGAGCTGTTTTTT.